Listed below are T cell receptor beta chains from one sample, sequenced in a study of blood T cell repertoires in COVID-19. Clones were read by immunoSEQ multiplex PCR, and TCRdb kept only the in-frame ones, dropping some. The table shows 500,000 or so clones, with about 85% occurring only once. Sequenced: PBMCs or T cells enriched from blood (not recorded which). Every receptor here comes from a woman under 30 who had recovered from COVID-19. Each CDR3 is given with its conserved first and last residue. The order of the fields is clone size, V gene, J gene, D gene, CDR3 DNA, CDR3 protein. The D gene is left open where the match is weak. Where a row states a size, it is once, few, many or the class of an expanded clone; other rows omit it.

abundance: .
v_gene: TRBV30
j_gene: TRBJ1-2
d_gene: TRBD1
CDR3nt: TGTGCCTGGAGTGCTACTTGGGACAGGTCTGGCTACACCTTC
CDR3aa: CAWSATWDRSGYTF

abundance: .
v_gene: TRBV20-1
j_gene: TRBJ1-1
d_gene: .
CDR3nt: TGCAGTACCCTCGAGGCTTTCTTT
CDR3aa: CSTLEAFF

abundance: .
v_gene: TRBV3-1/TRBV3-2
j_gene: TRBJ2-3
d_gene: TRBD2
CDR3nt: TGTGCCAGCAGCCCGTCTAGCGGGGGGGCCGATACGCAGTATTTT
CDR3aa: CASSPSSGGADTQYF

abundance: .
v_gene: TRBV3-1/TRBV3-2
j_gene: TRBJ1-2
d_gene: .
CDR3nt: TGTGCCAGCAGCCCCCAAAACCTTCAGGGGAACTATGGCTACACCTTC
CDR3aa: CASSPQNLQGNYGYTF

abundance: .
v_gene: TRBV2
j_gene: TRBJ2-5
d_gene: TRBD2
CDR3nt: TGTGCCAGCGGGGGAGGGGAGACCCAGTACTTC
CDR3aa: CASGGGETQYF

abundance: .
v_gene: TRBV19
j_gene: TRBJ2-3
d_gene: .
CDR3nt: TGTGCCAGTAGTATGGCGGGTAGCACAGATACGCAGTATTTT
CDR3aa: CASSMAGSTDTQYF

abundance: .
v_gene: TRBV5-1
j_gene: TRBJ1-4
d_gene: .
CDR3nt: TGCGCCAGCAGCTTGAGGGCCGAGACAGCAAATGAAAAACTGTTTTTT
CDR3aa: CASSLRAETANEKLFF

abundance: .
v_gene: TRBV6-5
j_gene: TRBJ1-1
d_gene: TRBD1
CDR3nt: TGTGCCAGCAGTTACTCCAGGGGGGACACTGAAGCTTTCTTT
CDR3aa: CASSYSRGDTEAFF

abundance: .
v_gene: TRBV18
j_gene: TRBJ1-3
d_gene: TRBD1
CDR3nt: TGTGCCAGCTCACGAGGGACAGGCTCTGGAAACACCATATATTTT
CDR3aa: CASSRGTGSGNTIYF

abundance: .
v_gene: TRBV6-1
j_gene: TRBJ2-2
d_gene: TRBD2
CDR3nt: TGTGCCAGCAGTCGTAGCGGGGCAGGCACCGGGGAGCTGTTTTTT
CDR3aa: CASSRSGAGTGELFF

abundance: .
v_gene: TRBV30
j_gene: TRBJ1-6
d_gene: TRBD1
CDR3nt: TGTGCCTGGAGTGGGGACAGGACACAATTTGGGGATTCACCCCTCCACTTT
CDR3aa: CAWSGDRTQFGDSPLHF

abundance: .
v_gene: TRBV11-2
j_gene: TRBJ2-3
d_gene: .
CDR3nt: TGTGCCAGCAGCTTAAGCTCAGATACGCAGTATTTT
CDR3aa: CASSLSSDTQYF

abundance: .
v_gene: TRBV12-3/TRBV12-4
j_gene: TRBJ2-3
d_gene: .
CDR3nt: TGTGCCAGCAGTTTAAGGGGTCCAGATACGCAGTATTTT
CDR3aa: CASSLRGPDTQYF

abundance: .
v_gene: TRBV12-5
j_gene: TRBJ2-2
d_gene: TRBD1
CDR3nt: TGTGCTAGTGGTTTCCCACAGGGGGCGCGGGACTCCGGGGAGCTGTTTTTT
CDR3aa: CASGFPQGARDSGELFF

abundance: .
v_gene: TRBV6-2/TRBV6-3
j_gene: TRBJ2-3
d_gene: .
CDR3nt: TGTGCCAGCAGCCACGGGGGTTCTCGCACAGATACGCAGTATTTT
CDR3aa: CASSHGGSRTDTQYF

abundance: once
v_gene: TRBV6-5
j_gene: TRBJ1-6
d_gene: .
CDR3nt: TGTGCCAGCAGTTACTCGACCGGGGGGCGAAATTCACCCCTCCACTTT
CDR3aa: CASSYSTGGRNSPLHF

abundance: .
v_gene: TRBV3-1/TRBV3-2
j_gene: TRBJ2-1
d_gene: .
CDR3nt: TGTGCCAGCAGCCAAGCCCCGACAGCCAATGAGCAGTTCTTC
CDR3aa: CASSQAPTANEQFF

abundance: .
v_gene: TRBV28
j_gene: TRBJ2-7
d_gene: TRBD1
CDR3nt: TGTGCCAGCAGTGCCGGGACAGGAACCTACGAGCAGTACTTC
CDR3aa: CASSAGTGTYEQYF

abundance: .
v_gene: TRBV7-8
j_gene: TRBJ1-6
d_gene: .
CDR3nt: TGTGCCAGCAGCTCTCCCGGGGGTTCCTATAATTCACCCCTCCACTTT
CDR3aa: CASSSPGGSYNSPLHF

abundance: .
v_gene: TRBV2
j_gene: TRBJ2-3
d_gene: .
CDR3nt: TGTGCCAGCTCTCAACCGGGACACAGCTCCACAGATACGCAGTATTTT
CDR3aa: CASSQPGHSSTDTQYF

abundance: .
v_gene: TRBV14
j_gene: TRBJ1-1
d_gene: .
CDR3nt: TGTGCCAGCAGCCAAGTCTGGGCGGGCGTGAACACTGAAGCTTTCTTT
CDR3aa: CASSQVWAGVNTEAFF

abundance: .
v_gene: TRBV13
j_gene: TRBJ2-3
d_gene: .
CDR3nt: TGTGCCAGCAGCATACAGGGTGGTACGCAGTATTTT
CDR3aa: CASSIQGGTQYF

abundance: .
v_gene: TRBV7-9
j_gene: TRBJ2-3
d_gene: .
CDR3nt: TGTGCCAGCAGCTTTAATTGGGTACAGGGTCCTAGGGATTTT
CDR3aa: CASSFNWVQGPRDF

abundance: few
v_gene: TRBV5-1
j_gene: TRBJ2-5
d_gene: .
CDR3nt: TGCGCCAGCAGCCAATCCCCGCAGGAGACCCAGTACTTC
CDR3aa: CASSQSPQETQYF

abundance: .
v_gene: TRBV3-1/TRBV3-2
j_gene: TRBJ2-5
d_gene: .
CDR3nt: TGTGCCAGCAGCCAAGATGGTTGGCTGATAGAGACCCAGTACTTC
CDR3aa: CASSQDGWLIETQYF

abundance: .
v_gene: TRBV28
j_gene: TRBJ2-7
d_gene: .
CDR3nt: TGTGCCAGCAGTCCTGTGTCGTCCTACGAGCAGTACTTC
CDR3aa: CASSPVSSYEQYF

abundance: .
v_gene: TRBV6-5
j_gene: TRBJ2-7
d_gene: .
CDR3nt: TGTGCCATGTCCGGGTCGGTTTACGAGCAGTACTTC
CDR3aa: CAMSGSVYEQYF

abundance: .
v_gene: TRBV6-4
j_gene: TRBJ2-3
d_gene: TRBD2
CDR3nt: TGTGCCAGCAGTGACCAGGGCGGGGGGGCCACAGATACGCAGTATTTT
CDR3aa: CASSDQGGGATDTQYF

abundance: .
v_gene: TRBV30
j_gene: TRBJ2-7
d_gene: .
CDR3nt: TGTGCCTGGAAGGCAGGGCACAACTACGAGCAGTACTTC
CDR3aa: CAWKAGHNYEQYF

abundance: once
v_gene: TRBV12-5
j_gene: TRBJ1-1
d_gene: .
CDR3nt: TGTGCTAGTGGTAAACAGGTGAACACTGAAGCTTTCTTT
CDR3aa: CASGKQVNTEAFF

abundance: .
v_gene: TRBV20-1
j_gene: TRBJ2-3
d_gene: .
CDR3nt: TGCAGTGCTAGAGAAGAGGATACGCAGTATTTT
CDR3aa: CSAREEDTQYF

abundance: .
v_gene: TRBV5-1
j_gene: TRBJ2-7
d_gene: .
CDR3nt: TGCGCCAGCAGCTTACTAACGTCTCCCTACGAGCAGTACTTC
CDR3aa: CASSLLTSPYEQYF

abundance: .
v_gene: TRBV11-3
j_gene: TRBJ2-1
d_gene: TRBD1
CDR3nt: TGTGCCAGCAGCTCCCCGGGACAGCATATTCCAAGTGAGCAGTTCTTC
CDR3aa: CASSSPGQHIPSEQFF

abundance: .
v_gene: TRBV9
j_gene: TRBJ1-1
d_gene: TRBD1
CDR3nt: TGTGCCAGCAGCCTCAGGGGGGCGAGGACTGAAGCTTTCTTT
CDR3aa: CASSLRGARTEAFF

abundance: .
v_gene: TRBV27
j_gene: TRBJ2-6
d_gene: .
CDR3nt: TGTGCCAGCAGTCCTTATCGGAGTTCTGGGGCCAACGTCCTGACTTTC
CDR3aa: CASSPYRSSGANVLTF

abundance: .
v_gene: TRBV19
j_gene: TRBJ1-4
d_gene: TRBD1
CDR3nt: TGTGCCAGTAGTATACAGGGGGCGGATGAAAAACTGTTTTTT
CDR3aa: CASSIQGADEKLFF

abundance: once
v_gene: TRBV11-2
j_gene: TRBJ1-5
d_gene: .
CDR3nt: TGTGCCAGCAGCTTGTTTGGAGGTCAGCCCCAGCATTTT
CDR3aa: CASSLFGGQPQHF

abundance: .
v_gene: TRBV10-1
j_gene: TRBJ1-2
d_gene: TRBD1
CDR3nt: TGCGCCAGCAGCCGGGACAGGGCTGTCTACACCTTC
CDR3aa: CASSRDRAVYTF

abundance: .
v_gene: TRBV29-1
j_gene: TRBJ1-6
d_gene: .
CDR3nt: TGCAGCGTTTCCTTCCCAGGGGATAGGATTAATTCACCCCTCCACTTT
CDR3aa: CSVSFPGDRINSPLHF

abundance: .
v_gene: TRBV28
j_gene: TRBJ1-1
d_gene: TRBD1
CDR3nt: TGTGCCAGCATCGGGACAGGGGGCGTCAGCGTTCAGAACACTGAAGCTTTCTTT
CDR3aa: CASIGTGGVSVQNTEAFF

abundance: .
v_gene: TRBV28
j_gene: TRBJ2-7
d_gene: .
CDR3nt: TGTGCCAGCAGTAGGGGCAGGGGGAGGGAGCAGTACTTC
CDR3aa: CASSRGRGREQYF

abundance: .
v_gene: TRBV6-6
j_gene: TRBJ1-5
d_gene: .
CDR3nt: TGTGCCAGCAGTTATCTCCCAGGGTACAATCAGCCCCAGCATTTT
CDR3aa: CASSYLPGYNQPQHF

abundance: .
v_gene: TRBV5-4
j_gene: TRBJ1-6
d_gene: .
CDR3nt: TGTGCCAGCAGGGCGGGGGATCCCTATAATTCACCCCTCCACTTT
CDR3aa: CASRAGDPYNSPLHF

abundance: few
v_gene: TRBV28
j_gene: TRBJ1-2
d_gene: .
CDR3nt: TGTGCCAGCAGTTTACTTCCACAGGGAAATGGCTACACCTTC
CDR3aa: CASSLLPQGNGYTF

abundance: .
v_gene: TRBV5-8
j_gene: TRBJ2-2
d_gene: TRBD1
CDR3nt: TGTGCCAACAGCTTCCTGCAGGGGGCAAACACCGGGGAGCTGTTTTTT
CDR3aa: CANSFLQGANTGELFF

abundance: once
v_gene: TRBV3-1/TRBV3-2
j_gene: TRBJ2-7
d_gene: .
CDR3nt: TGTGCCAGCAGCCAGGGACTTCACCTCGAGCAGTACTTC
CDR3aa: CASSQGLHLEQYF

abundance: .
v_gene: TRBV5-1
j_gene: TRBJ1-2
d_gene: .
CDR3nt: TGCGCCAGCAGCTTGGGCGAATCTAACTATGGCTACACCTTC
CDR3aa: CASSLGESNYGYTF

abundance: .
v_gene: TRBV28
j_gene: TRBJ1-5
d_gene: .
CDR3nt: TGTGCCAGCAGTTTGGGGGGAGGGGGTCAGCCCCAGCATTTT
CDR3aa: CASSLGGGGQPQHF

abundance: .
v_gene: TRBV7-9
j_gene: TRBJ2-3
d_gene: .
CDR3nt: TGTGCCAGCAGCTTTGGAGGGGATACGCAGTATTTT
CDR3aa: CASSFGGDTQYF

abundance: .
v_gene: TRBV27
j_gene: TRBJ2-2
d_gene: .
CDR3nt: TGTGCCAGCAGTTTATTAGTATCGGGGATCGGGGAGCTGTTTTTT
CDR3aa: CASSLLVSGIGELFF

abundance: .
v_gene: TRBV3-1/TRBV3-2
j_gene: TRBJ2-5
d_gene: TRBD2
CDR3nt: TGTGCCAGCAGCCAAGATTCGACGGGGGGTTGGGAGACCCAGTACTTC
CDR3aa: CASSQDSTGGWETQYF

abundance: .
v_gene: TRBV2
j_gene: TRBJ2-6
d_gene: .
CDR3nt: TGTGCCCTCAACAGACAGGAAACTCCCTCTGGAGCCAACGTCCTGACTTTC
CDR3aa: CALNRQETPSGANVLTF

abundance: .
v_gene: TRBV5-1
j_gene: TRBJ1-2
d_gene: TRBD1
CDR3nt: TGCGCCAGCAGCCCCTCGGGACAGGGCTATGGCTACACCTTC
CDR3aa: CASSPSGQGYGYTF

abundance: .
v_gene: TRBV4-1
j_gene: TRBJ1-2
d_gene: .
CDR3nt: TGCGCCAGCAGCCAACTTACCTCCACAAGGGGTCGAGATGGCTACACCTTC
CDR3aa: CASSQLTSTRGRDGYTF

abundance: .
v_gene: TRBV2
j_gene: TRBJ2-3
d_gene: .
CDR3nt: TGTGCCAGCAGCCCTACCACAGATACGCAGTATTTT
CDR3aa: CASSPTTDTQYF

abundance: .
v_gene: TRBV5-1
j_gene: TRBJ2-7
d_gene: .
CDR3nt: TGCGCCAGCAGCCTGGGACTTGAGTCCCTCTACGAGCAGTACTTC
CDR3aa: CASSLGLESLYEQYF

abundance: .
v_gene: TRBV10-2
j_gene: TRBJ1-1
d_gene: TRBD1
CDR3nt: TGCGCCAGCAGTGAGGGGGACCCGACAGGGTGGGGGAACACTGAAGCTTTCTTT
CDR3aa: CASSEGDPTGWGNTEAFF